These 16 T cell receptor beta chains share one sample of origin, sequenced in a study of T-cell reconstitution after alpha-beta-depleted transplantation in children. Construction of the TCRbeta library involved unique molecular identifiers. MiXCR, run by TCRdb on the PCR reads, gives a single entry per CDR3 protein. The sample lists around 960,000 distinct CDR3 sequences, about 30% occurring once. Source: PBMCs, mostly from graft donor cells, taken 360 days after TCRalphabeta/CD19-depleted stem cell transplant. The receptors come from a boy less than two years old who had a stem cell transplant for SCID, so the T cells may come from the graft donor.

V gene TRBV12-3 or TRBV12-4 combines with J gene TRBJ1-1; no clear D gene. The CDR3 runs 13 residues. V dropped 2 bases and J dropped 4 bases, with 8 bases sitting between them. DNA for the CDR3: TGTGCCAGCAGTTTAACCACGCGCACTGAAGCTTTCTTT. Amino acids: CASSLTTRTEAFF.

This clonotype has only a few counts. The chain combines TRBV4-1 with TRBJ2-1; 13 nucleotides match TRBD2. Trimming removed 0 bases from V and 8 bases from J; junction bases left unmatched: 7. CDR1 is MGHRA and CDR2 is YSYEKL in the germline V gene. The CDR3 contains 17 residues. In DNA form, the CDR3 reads TGCGCCAGCAGCCAAGAGGGGGGGACTAGCGGGGTCTATGAGCAGTTCTTC. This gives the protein CASSQEGGTSGVYEQFF.

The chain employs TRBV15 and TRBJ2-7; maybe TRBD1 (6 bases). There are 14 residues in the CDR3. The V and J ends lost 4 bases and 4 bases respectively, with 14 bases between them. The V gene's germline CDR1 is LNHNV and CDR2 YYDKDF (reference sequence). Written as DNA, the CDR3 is TGTGCCACCAGCACAGGGGTGGGGCCTTACGAGCAGTACTTC. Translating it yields CATSTGVGPYEQYF.

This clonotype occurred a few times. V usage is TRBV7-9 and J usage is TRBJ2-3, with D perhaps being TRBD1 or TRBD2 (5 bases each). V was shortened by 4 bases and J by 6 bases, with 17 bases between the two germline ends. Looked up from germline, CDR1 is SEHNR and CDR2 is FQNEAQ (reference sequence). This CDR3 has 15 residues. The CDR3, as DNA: TGTGCCAGCAGCTCCCGAAGTGAGGGGCGGGATACGCAGTATTTT. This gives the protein CASSSRSEGRDTQYF.

The CDR3, as DNA: TGTGCCAGCACCCCTGGTCGGCCTAGCACAGATACGCAGTATTTT. Protein: CASTPGRPSTDTQYF. V is TRBV12-3 or TRBV12-4 and J is TRBJ2-3; no clear D gene. V was clipped by 7 bases and J by 0 bases, with 14 bases between them. CDR3 length: 15 amino acids.

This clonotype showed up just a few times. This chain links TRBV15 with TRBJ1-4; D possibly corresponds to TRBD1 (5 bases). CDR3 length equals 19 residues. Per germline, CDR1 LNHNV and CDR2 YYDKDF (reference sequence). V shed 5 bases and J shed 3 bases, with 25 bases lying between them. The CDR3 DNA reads TGTGCCACCAGCCCAGAGGCGACAGTGCCTCTCGGGTCTAATGAAAAACTGTTTTTT. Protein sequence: CATSPEATVPLGSNEKLFF.

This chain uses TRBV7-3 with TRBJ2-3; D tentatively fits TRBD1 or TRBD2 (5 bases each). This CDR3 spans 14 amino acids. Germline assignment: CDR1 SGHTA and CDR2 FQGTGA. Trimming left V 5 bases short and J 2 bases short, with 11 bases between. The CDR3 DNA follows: TGTGCCAGCAGCCCCGGGGCTTACACAGATACGCAGTATTTT. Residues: CASSPGAYTDTQYF. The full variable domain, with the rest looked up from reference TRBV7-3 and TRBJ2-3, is GAGVSQTPSNKVTEKGKYVELRCDPISGHTALYWYRQSLGQGPEFLIYFQGTGAADDSGLPNDRFFAVRPEGSVSTLKIQRTERGDSAVYLCASSPGAYTDTQYFGPGTRLTVL.

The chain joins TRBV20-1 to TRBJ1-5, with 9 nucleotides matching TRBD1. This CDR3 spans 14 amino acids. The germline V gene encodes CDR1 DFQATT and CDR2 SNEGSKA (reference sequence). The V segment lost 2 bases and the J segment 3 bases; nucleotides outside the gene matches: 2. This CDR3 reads CSARWTGVNQPQHF. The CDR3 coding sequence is TGCAGTGCTAGATGGACAGGGGTCAATCAGCCCCAGCATTTT.

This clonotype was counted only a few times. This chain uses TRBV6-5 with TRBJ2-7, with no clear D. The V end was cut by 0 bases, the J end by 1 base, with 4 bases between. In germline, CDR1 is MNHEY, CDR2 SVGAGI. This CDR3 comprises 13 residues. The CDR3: CASSYSRSYEQYF. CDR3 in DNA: TGTGCCAGCAGTTACTCGAGATCCTACGAGCAGTACTTC.

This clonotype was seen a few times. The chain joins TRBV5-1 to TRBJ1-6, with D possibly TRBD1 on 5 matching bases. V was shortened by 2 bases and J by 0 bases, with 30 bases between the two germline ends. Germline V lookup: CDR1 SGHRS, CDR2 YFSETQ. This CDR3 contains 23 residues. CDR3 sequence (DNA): TGCGCCAGCAGCTTCTTTATCGGGAGGAGGGGCCAGAAGAATAGCTCCTATAATTCACCCCTCCACTTT. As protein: CASSFFIGRRGQKNSSYNSPLHF.

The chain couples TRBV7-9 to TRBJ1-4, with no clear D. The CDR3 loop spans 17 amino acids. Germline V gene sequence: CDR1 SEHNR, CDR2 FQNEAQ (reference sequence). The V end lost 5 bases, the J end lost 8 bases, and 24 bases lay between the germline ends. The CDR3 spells CASSTIHVGPRGEKLFF. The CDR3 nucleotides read TGTGCCAGCAGCACCATACATGTTGGACCCCGTGGGGAAAAACTGTTTTTT.

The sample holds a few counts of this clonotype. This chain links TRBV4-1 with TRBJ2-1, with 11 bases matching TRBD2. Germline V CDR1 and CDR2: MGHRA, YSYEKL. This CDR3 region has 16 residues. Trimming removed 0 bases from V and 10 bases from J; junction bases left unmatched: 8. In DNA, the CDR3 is TGCGCCAGCAGCCAAGATCCCCTAGCGGGGGGCCTCGAGCAGTTCTTC. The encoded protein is CASSQDPLAGGLEQFF.

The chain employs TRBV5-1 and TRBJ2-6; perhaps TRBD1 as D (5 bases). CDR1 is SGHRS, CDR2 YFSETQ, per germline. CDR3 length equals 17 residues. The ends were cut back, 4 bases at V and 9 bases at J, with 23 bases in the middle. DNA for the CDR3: TGCGCCAGCAGCCCGGCGGTATTCTCTGGGGCCAGCAACGTCCTGACTTTC. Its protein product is CASSPAVFSGASNVLTF.

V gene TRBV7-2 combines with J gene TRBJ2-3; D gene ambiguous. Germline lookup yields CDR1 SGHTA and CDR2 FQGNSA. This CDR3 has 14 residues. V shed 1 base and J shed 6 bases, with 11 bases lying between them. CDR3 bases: TGTGCCAGCAGCTTAGGCCCAGGTTCGGATACGCAGTATTTT. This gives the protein CASSLGPGSDTQYF.

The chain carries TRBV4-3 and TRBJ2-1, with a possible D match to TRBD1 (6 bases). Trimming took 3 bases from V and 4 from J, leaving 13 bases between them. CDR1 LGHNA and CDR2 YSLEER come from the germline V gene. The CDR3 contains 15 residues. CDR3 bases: TGCGCCAGCAGCCAGACCGACAGGCAATACAATGAGCAGTTCTTC. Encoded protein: CASSQTDRQYNEQFF.

The CDR3 region is CSAIIGGASNEQFF. Written as DNA, the CDR3 is TGCAGTGCTATCATCGGGGGGGCCTCCAATGAGCAGTTCTTC. The chain has TRBV20-1 and TRBJ2-1; 8 bases line up with TRBD2. The junction had 8 bases not matched to a gene; V was cut back by 4 bases and J by 6 bases. Germline lookup yields CDR1 DFQATT and CDR2 SNEGSKA (reference sequence). The CDR3 consists of 14 residues.